This paragraph reports one T cell receptor beta chain. Produced via immunoSEQ multiplex PCR; TCRdb's table is partial and in-frame only. The sample comprises just over 95,000 clones, 75% to 95% of which are singletons, and over 4.5% rests with the top ten. This sample is drawn from a study of blood T cell repertoires in COVID-19. Across the study: The study drew acute and convalescent COVID-19 samples from the United States, Italy and Spain.

V shed 1 base, J shed 5 bases, and the junction held 5 bases outside the gene matches. The CDR3 runs to 15 residues. Germline CDR1 reads WSHSY; CDR2 reads SAAADI. The receptor's source is a man aged 45-60 years with acute or convalescent COVID-19. Sequencing used peripheral blood. This rearrangement joins TRBV10-2 to TRBJ2-5; 9 bases align to TRBD1. The CDR3 DNA reads TGCGCCAGCAGTGAGTGGGACAGGGCCGCGGAGACCCAGTACTTC. Amino acids: CASSEWDRAAETQYF.